This TCR beta chain was obtained from a study of Graves' ophthalmopathy and Graves' hyperthyroidism. Study-wide points: With about 71% sensitivity and approximately 72% specificity, the model predicted ophthalmopathy progression. A model of 13 signatures distinguished ophthalmopathy from stable hyperthyroidism at around 90% sensitivity and approximately 77% specificity.

The CDR3 runs 16 residues. Germline CDR1 MRHNA, CDR2 SNTAGT. V lost 5 bases and J lost 4, with 20 bases in between. Transcripts of RNA were the source for amplifying TCR beta CDR3 regions. The first round was an RT-PCR with HTBI primers, and the second round was a multiplex PCR. TCRdb processed the multiplex PCR reads anew with MiXCR; each CDR3 protein has one entry. The table records approximately 160,000 distinct CDR3 sequences, 39% of them present only once. Excluded: other autoimmune disease, uncontrolled infection, pregnancy or lactation. The source of the PBMCs was roughly 10 ml of fresh peripheral blood. About this clonotype: Its antigen is not identified.

This TCR came from a man aged 25 to 40 with Graves' ophthalmopathy. The chain is built from TRBV6-4 and TRBJ1-2; D remains unclear. Sequenced material: peripheral blood. CDR3 in DNA: TGTGCCAGCAGTTCTACCTCCCTGGGAATAGTCTATGGCTACACCTTC. Protein sequence: CASSSTSLGIVYGYTF.